The TCR beta chain under discussion was sequenced for a study of T cell responses to AZD1222 COVID-19 vaccine. Findings and limits, study-wide: An increase in Spike-specific TCR breadth and depth was observed after two AZD1222 doses.

The V gene's germline CDR1 is MDHEN and CDR2 SYDVKM. This CDR3 has 15 residues. V dropped 5 bases and J dropped 4; count of bases not matched to a gene: 7. Points on this clone: Its specificity is unknown.

The assay was immunoSEQ multiplex PCR, and TCRdb's table has in-frame clones only and misses some. The profile shows more than 85,000 clones, 65% to 90% of them singletons. The rearrangement uses TRBV28 and TRBJ1-5; TRBD1 matches 8 bases. The TCR comes from an adult in good health. Sequencing used peripheral blood, obtained on day 0 of AZD1222 vaccination. CDR3 in amino acids: CASSRDRGANQPQHF. CDR3 DNA: TGTGCCAGCAGTCGCGACAGGGGAGCTAATCAGCCCCAGCATTTT.